The rows below give T cell receptor beta chains drawn from one sample of a study of identical twins. MiXCR was run by TCRdb on the 5' RACE reads, yielding one entry per CDR3 protein. The sample shows roughly 540,000 distinct CDR3 sequences, around 20% of them seen only once. These data also formed part of another study, on T cells expressing NK-cell markers.

The sequenced material came from CD4+ T cells sorted from blood. Every receptor here comes from a woman aged 18-30 years in good health. Both conserved end residues are part of each CDR3.

CDR3 protein: CASSLGRADTQYF
V gene: TRBV5-1
J gene: TRBJ2-3

CDR3 protein: CAWSLIGVRYNEQFF
V gene: TRBV30
J gene: TRBJ2-1

CDR3 protein: CSARDGGRKGSTDTQYF
V gene: TRBV20-1
J gene: TRBJ2-3

CDR3 protein: CASSQRGGSHAEQFF
V gene: TRBV3-1
J gene: TRBJ2-1

CDR3 protein: CAINQGGVGNSPLHF
V gene: TRBV10-3
J gene: TRBJ1-6

CDR3 protein: CASSLEPQNEAFF
V gene: TRBV5-8
J gene: TRBJ1-1

CDR3 protein: CASSLAQGGTSSYEQYF
V gene: TRBV7-9
J gene: TRBJ2-7

CDR3 protein: CASSSTLFTGTPHLGDTQYF
V gene: TRBV11-2
J gene: TRBJ2-3

CDR3 protein: CSASKTLSRDTQYF
V gene: TRBV20-1
J gene: TRBJ2-3

CDR3 protein: CASSESDRDSNIQYF
V gene: TRBV25-1
J gene: TRBJ2-4

CDR3 protein: CASSVAGPDTDTQYF
V gene: TRBV9
J gene: TRBJ2-3

CDR3 protein: CASSGQFTGELFF
V gene: TRBV19
J gene: TRBJ2-2

CDR3 protein: CATSRDADSSEQFF
V gene: TRBV15
J gene: TRBJ2-1

CDR3 protein: CASGPRVLCTEAFF
V gene: TRBV5-6
J gene: TRBJ1-1

CDR3 protein: CSARLLAGGETQYF
V gene: TRBV20-1
J gene: TRBJ2-5

CDR3 protein: CSAVLGQDTQYF
V gene: TRBV20-1
J gene: TRBJ2-3

CDR3 protein: CSAGAPNTEAFF
V gene: TRBV20-1
J gene: TRBJ1-1

CDR3 protein: CASSLSLAGVRELFF
V gene: TRBV5-1
J gene: TRBJ2-2

CDR3 protein: CASRSLGSGQPQHF
V gene: TRBV14
J gene: TRBJ1-5

CDR3 protein: CASSPRSDTQYF
V gene: TRBV7-9
J gene: TRBJ2-3

CDR3 protein: CASSQGQGTGNTEAFF
V gene: TRBV5-1
J gene: TRBJ1-1

CDR3 protein: CSVRSTDTQYF
V gene: TRBV29-1
J gene: TRBJ2-3

CDR3 protein: CSARASRGVSGNTIYF
V gene: TRBV20-1
J gene: TRBJ1-3

CDR3 protein: CASSGWRGTDNEQFF
V gene: TRBV25-1
J gene: TRBJ2-1

CDR3 protein: CASSPHLLDGNEQFF
V gene: TRBV4-3
J gene: TRBJ2-1

CDR3 protein: CSVARKGLVETQYF
V gene: TRBV29-1
J gene: TRBJ2-5